Detailed here is one TCR beta chain. This entry belongs to a study of T cells in Graves' hyperthyroidism and ophthalmopathy. Study-level background: The blood sample was taken at first diagnosis, before treatment began.

Stable Graves' hyperthyroidism meant no ophthalmopathy progression within 18 months. Amplification targeted TCR beta CDR3 regions from RNA transcripts. Primed by the HTBI set, a first-round RT-PCR was run on the TCR CDR3. TCRdb ran MiXCR on the multiplex PCR reads and lists one entry per CDR3 protein. This table holds fewer than 550,000 distinct CDR3 sequences, around 16% found once. This TCR was recovered from a woman under 30 with Graves' hyperthyroidism. Sequenced sample: blood.

The CDR3 spells CASRPGTGGHGELFF. For the CDR3, the DNA is TGTGCCAGCAGGCCCGGGACAGGGGGCCACGGGGAGCTGTTTTTT. The V and J genes are TRBV2 and TRBJ2-2, with 12 bases matching TRBD1. After removal of 6 bases from V and 7 bases from J, the junction contained 6 bases not matched to a gene. Germline values: CDR1 SNHLY, CDR2 FYNNEI. The CDR3 runs 15 residues.